The entry that follows covers one TCR beta chain sequence. Its target antigen remains unknown. Base qualities are not provided; no much larger clone lies one nucleotide away. This record comes from a study of human T cells and chemical hapten exposure (dated by TCRdb to the early 2020s). About the study as a whole: For sensitization, 2% DPC in acetone was applied to a roughly 2 cm by roughly 2 cm area of upper inner arm skin. Blood for TCR sequencing was provided by twenty-nine alopecia patients at one to four time points (pre-sensitization, 2, 6 and 24 weeks). Weekly therapeutic DPC doses were additionally applied to the scalp of patients throughout the approximately 24-week study period. The patient cohort, mostly female, included alopecia areata with under or over 50% scalp involvement, alopecia totalis and alopecia universalis. Patient blood was sampled pre-sensitization (week 0) and at 2, 6 and about 24 weeks after DPC sensitization. This study followed changes in the peripheral blood TCR repertoire in vivo during primary and secondary sensitization of alopecia patients to the hapten diphenylcyclopropenone (DPC). The libraries were sequenced as a pool, and the TCR yield per sample differed mostly because of small variations in library volumes within the pool. Patch tests used Finn chambers with 0.01% DPC on the upper back, scored after 6 days by International Contact Dermatitis Research Group standards.

The library came from RACE. Sequenced on a NextSeq 500. During library preparation, unique molecular identifiers were attached to individual cDNA molecules so that TCRs could be counted in a quantitative, reproducible way. From each blood RNA sample, both TCR alpha and TCR beta chains were sequenced. Under the source paper's analysis protocol: Samples had a median of approximately 96,000 TCRs, with a range from roughly 23,224 to 700,000. The Decombinator software suite was used to annotate V, J and CDR3 in the TCR reads. For the PS versus PT1 abundance plots, all samples were subsampled to the same number of TCRs (28,000). TCRs were defined as expanded if absent before sensitization and observed at least eight times at the 2-week time point. TCRdb trimmed public reads at Q25 via fastp, called clones via MiXCR and kept in-frame beta chains. Rows are unified per CDR3 protein, each entry keeping the most common DNA and genes. Here the V and J calls rest on TCRdb's processing, not on the authors' analysis. Here the sample has some 88,000 distinct CDR3 sequences; approximately 11% occur a single time. The top ten constitute roughly 2% of the sample.

The CDR3 starts with the cysteine, ends with the phenylalanine, and has 13 residues. CDR3 DNA is the only sequence kept; it has 39 bases, read in frame from the first base. CDR1 is given as DFQATT and CDR2 as SNEGSKA, both from the germline V gene (reference sequence). V drops 4 bases and J drops 3 bases, leaving 11 bases in between. The time point label here, explained by the study, means: patch test 2, 6 weeks after DPC sensitization. The treatment or condition label for this specimen denotes: therapeutic diphenylcyclopropenone sensitization with weekly scalp DPC. At each patch-test visit, blood was drawn before the patch test was applied. Eligible patients were aged 18 to 70, diagnosed with alopecia, deemed suitable for DPC therapy, and excluded if pregnant. Total RNA was extracted from unfractionated whole blood collected in Tempus Blood RNA tubes. The study at large found these results: After repeated subsampling, changes were observed in the strength of the expansion versus patch-test correlation and in the threshold at which the correlation became significant. Because every patient had alopecia, a presumed autoimmune disease, the patients' immune response might differ from that of healthy individuals. Significantly more large CDR3 similarity clusters were formed by expanded TCRs than by pre-sensitization or healthy control sets, consistent with antigen-driven responses. No change with DPC sensitization was found in the number of TCRs above 1 in 1000 frequency, and no evidence of global repertoire structure alterations was found. The number of PT1 expanded TCRs positively correlated with patch test score, significant at thresholds 8, 16 and 32 but not 4.

The receptor was isolated from a middle-aged man with alopecia areata. Some clones in this sample may be carry-over from other donors' samples. The rearrangement combines TRBV20-1 with TRBJ2-3; perhaps TRBD2 is the D gene, with 6 bases matching. The starting material was whole blood, obtained in connection with sensitization to the hapten diphenylcyclopropenone (DPC). This receptor carries the CDR3 CSAMAGGTDTQYF. At the DNA level, the sequence is TGCAGTGCTATGGCCGGGGGAACAGATACGCAGTATTTT.